The T cell receptor beta chain under discussion was sequenced for a study of T cells in localized non-small cell lung cancer. Study conclusions and caveats: Uninvolved adjacent lung had more T cell clonality than any other tissue, topping tumor.

Some clones are missing from TCRdb's copy, which holds only in-frame ones; the method was immunoSEQ multiplex PCR. This table has 950 to 1,500 clones, roughly 32% appearing once. In this sample, this clone is medium-sized. Its matching antigen is unknown. The CDR3 is 15 residues long. This TCR came from an older female donor with stage II lung adenocarcinoma. This rearrangement joins TRBV7-5 to TRBJ1-4; the table's D call of TRBD1 was not tested on the DNA. TRBV7-5 is listed as a pseudogene. Sequencing was performed on normal lung tissue next to the tumor, taken before any cancer treatment. The CDR3 bases are TGTGCCAGCAGTGACCAGGGCAGGAGTAATGAAAAACTGTTTTTT. It translates to CASSDQGRSNEKLFF.